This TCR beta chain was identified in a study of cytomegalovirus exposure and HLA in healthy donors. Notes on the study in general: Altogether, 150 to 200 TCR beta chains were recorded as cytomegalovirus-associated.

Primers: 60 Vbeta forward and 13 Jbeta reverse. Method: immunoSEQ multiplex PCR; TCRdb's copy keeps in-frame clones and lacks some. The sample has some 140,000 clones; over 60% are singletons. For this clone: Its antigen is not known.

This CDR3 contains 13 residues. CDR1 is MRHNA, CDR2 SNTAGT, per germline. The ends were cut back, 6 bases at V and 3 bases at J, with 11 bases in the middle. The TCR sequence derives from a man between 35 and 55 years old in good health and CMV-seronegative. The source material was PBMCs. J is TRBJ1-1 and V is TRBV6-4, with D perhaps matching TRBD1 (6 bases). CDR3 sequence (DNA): TGTGCCAGCAGAGGTGGGGGCCACACTGAAGCTTTCTTT. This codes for CASRGGGHTEAFF.